The 24 T cell receptor beta chains in this list originate from one sample, sequenced in a study of CD8 T cells in ankylosing spondylitis. TCRdb ran MiXCR on the 5' RACE reads and lists one entry per CDR3 protein. The table records about 42,000 distinct CDR3 sequences, roughly 2.5% of them present only once. The source material was blood, either unsorted or a sorted T cell fraction (not recorded which). These receptors were collected from a male donor with ankylosing spondylitis or in good health (not recorded which).

This clonotype was observed many times. The J gene is TRBJ1-2, the V gene TRBV9, with no clear D. From germline, CDR1 is SGDLS and CDR2 YYNGEE. Between the trimmed V and J ends, which lost 0 bases and 5 bases, there was a span of 8 bases. CDR3 length equals 13 residues. The CDR3 DNA sequence: TGTGCCAGCAGCGTAGATAGCGGATATGGCTACACCTTC. Its translation: CASSVDSGYGYTF.

This clonotype was observed at least ten times. The DNA for the CDR3 is TGTGCCAGCAGCGTGACTAGCGGGAGCATAGGAGATACGCAGTATTTT. Protein: CASSVTSGSIGDTQYF. The rearrangement joins TRBV9 to TRBJ2-3, with TRBD2 matching over 12 bases. This CDR3 contains 16 residues. The trim removed 2 bases at V and 5 bases at J, leaving 6 bases unmatched. Germline lookup yields CDR1 SGDLS and CDR2 YYNGEE.

At least ten counts were recorded for this clonotype. The chain has TRBV9 and TRBJ2-5; TRBD1 or TRBD2 may be the D gene (6 bases each). In germline, CDR1 is SGDLS, CDR2 YYNGEE. The CDR3 is made up of 13 amino acids. Trimming shortened V by 3 bases and J by 1 base, and 7 bases separated the two germline ends. CDR3 sequence reads: CASSAGAQETQYF. CDR3 sequence (DNA): TGTGCCAGCAGCGCGGGGGCCCAAGAGACCCAGTACTTC.

This clonotype appeared many times. CDR3 sequence: CASSVSGQSYNSPLHF. CDR3 DNA sequence: TGTGCCAGCAGCGTATCCGGCCAGAGCTATAATTCACCCCTCCACTTT. The chain couples TRBV9 to TRBJ1-6, with D unresolved. V was pared by 1 base and J by 3 bases, with 11 bases between. CDR1 is SGDLS and CDR2 is YYNGEE in the germline V gene. The CDR3 covers 16 residues.

This clonotype was recorded many times. V gene TRBV9 combines with J gene TRBJ1-1; 9 nucleotides align to TRBD1. The ends lost 3 bases at V and 4 bases at J; junction bases unmatched: 4. The CDR3 has 14 residues. Germline lookup yields CDR1 SGDLS and CDR2 YYNGEE. The CDR3 nucleotides are TGTGCCAGCAGCGCAGGACAGGGGAGCACTGAAGCTTTCTTT. Encoded protein: CASSAGQGSTEAFF.

This clonotype was seen a single time. The V and J genes are TRBV9 and TRBJ2-3; 9 bases are shared with TRBD2. Germline CDR1 is SGDLS and CDR2 is YYNGEE. CDR3 length equals 16 residues. V was clipped by 0 bases and J by 2 bases; unmatched bases: 4. Here the CDR3 DNA reads TGTGCCAGCAGCGTAGCTAGCGGGACTTTCACAGATACGCAGTATTTT. Encoded protein: CASSVASGTFTDTQYF. Supplemented by reference TRBV9 and TRBJ2-3, the full variable domain reads DSGVTQTPKHLITATGQRVTLRCSPRSGDLSVYWYQQSLDQGLQFLIQYYNGEERAKGNILERFSAQQFPDLHSELNLSSLELGDSALYFCASSVASGTFTDTQYFGPGTRLTVL.

The table lists this clonotype with many counts. This chain uses TRBV9 with TRBJ2-3; TRBD2 matches 11 bases. Germline V gene lookup returns CDR1 SGDLS and CDR2 YYNGEE. Trimming cost V 0 bases and J 0 bases; bases outside gene matches: 6. The CDR3 has 18 residues. CDR3 in amino acids: CASSVGRTSGSSTDTQYF. DNA of the CDR3: TGTGCCAGCAGCGTAGGGAGGACTAGCGGGTCTAGCACAGATACGCAGTATTTT.

This clonotype was recorded at least ten times. The chain couples TRBV23-1 to TRBJ1-5, with unresolved D. TRBV23-1 has ORF status, its function being uncertain. The V end lost 4 bases, the J end lost 6 bases, and 16 bases lay between the germline ends. The CDR3 totals 15 residues. Written as DNA, the CDR3 is TGCGCCAGCAGTCTCTTTGACTTGTCACGTCAGCCCCAGCATTTT. Its protein product is CASSLFDLSRQPQHF.

This clonotype was recorded at least ten times. V is TRBV6-1 and J is TRBJ2-7; 10 positions match TRBD2. After removal of 8 bases from V and 2 bases from J, the junction contained 6 bases not matched to a gene. Germline CDR1 and CDR2: MNHNS and SASEGT. The CDR3 totals 14 residues. CDR3 residues: CASPTSGGAYEQYF. CDR3 sequence (DNA): TGTGCCAGCCCAACCAGCGGGGGGGCCTACGAGCAGTACTTC.

This clonotype was recorded many times. The chain links TRBV9 to TRBJ1-1; TRBD1 agrees at 8 bases. The CDR3 is 16 residues long. Germline lookup yields CDR1 SGDLS and CDR2 YYNGEE. V was pared by 0 bases and J by 2 bases, with 6 bases of the junction left unmatched. The CDR3 DNA sequence: TGTGCCAGCAGCGTAGGTCCTGGACAGGGCAACACTGAAGCTTTCTTT. The encoded protein is CASSVGPGQGNTEAFF.

This clonotype has only a few counts. The chain employs TRBV9 and TRBJ2-3; 15 nucleotides agree with TRBD2. The germline CDR1 and CDR2 sequences are SGDLS and YYNGEE. Unmatched junction bases numbered 6, after V lost 3 bases and J lost 1 base. This CDR3 has 18 amino acids. The CDR3 nucleotides are TGTGCCAGCAGCGGCGGGACTAGCGGGAGGCTCGGCACAGATACGCAGTATTTT. As protein: CASSGGTSGRLGTDTQYF.

This clonotype was detected many times. In DNA form, the CDR3 reads TGTGCCAGCAGCGTCGACCCCGACTATGGCTACACCTTC. It is translated as CASSVDPDYGYTF. The chain joins TRBV9 to TRBJ1-2; D remains unclear. Germline lookup yields CDR1 SGDLS and CDR2 YYNGEE. Between the trimmed V and J ends, which lost 2 bases and 3 bases, there was a span of 8 bases. The CDR3 has 13 residues.

At least ten counts were recorded for this clonotype. The chain joins TRBV9 to TRBJ1-2; perhaps TRBD1 as D (5 bases). CDR3 length: 15 amino acids. V was clipped by 4 bases and J by 5 bases, with 18 bases between them. The V gene's germline CDR1 is SGDLS and CDR2 YYNGEE. The CDR3 loop is CASSLTPGTEYGYTF. The CDR3 region has the DNA TGTGCCAGCAGCCTGACGCCCGGGACGGAGTATGGCTACACCTTC.

This clonotype appeared many times. This chain connects TRBV9 to TRBJ1-4; no clear D. This CDR3 comprises 14 residues. The ends were cut back, 4 bases at V and 0 bases at J, with 7 bases in the middle. Germline values: CDR1 SGDLS, CDR2 YYNGEE. As DNA, the CDR3 is TGTGCCAGCAGCAACCCTACAACTAATGAAAAACTGTTTTTT. Amino acid sequence: CASSNPTTNEKLFF. Drawing the rest from reference TRBV9 and TRBJ1-4, the complete variable domain is DSGVTQTPKHLITATGQRVTLRCSPRSGDLSVYWYQQSLDQGLQFLIQYYNGEERAKGNILERFSAQQFPDLHSELNLSSLELGDSALYFCASSNPTTNEKLFFGSGTQLSVL.

This clonotype was seen repeatedly, ten times or more. The chain recombines TRBV9 with TRBJ2-7, with TRBD2 matching over 7 bases. The CDR3 extends over 15 amino acids. V was clipped by 0 bases and J by 6 bases; unmatched bases: 9. CDR1 and CDR2 from the germline V gene are SGDLS and YYNGEE. The CDR3 spells CASSVDGRAPSEQYF. The CDR3 region has the DNA TGTGCCAGCAGCGTAGATGGGAGGGCCCCCTCCGAGCAGTACTTC. Looking up the rest from reference TRBV9 and TRBJ2-7 gives the full variable domain: DSGVTQTPKHLITATGQRVTLRCSPRSGDLSVYWYQQSLDQGLQFLIQYYNGEERAKGNILERFSAQQFPDLHSELNLSSLELGDSALYFCASSVDGRAPSEQYFGPGTRLTVT.

Many counts were recorded for this clonotype. The chain combines TRBV9 with TRBJ2-3; D unresolved. Germline CDR1 SGDLS, CDR2 YYNGEE. Between the trimmed V and J ends, which lost 1 base and 4 bases, there was a span of 7 bases. The CDR3 sequence is 13 residues long. The CDR3 loop is CASSVHSADTQYF. In DNA form, the CDR3 reads TGTGCCAGCAGCGTACACAGCGCAGATACGCAGTATTTT.

In this sample, this clonotype turned up many times. This chain uses TRBV9 with TRBJ2-3, with D possibly matching TRBD2 (5 bases). Trimming pared 0 bases from V and 0 bases from J, leaving 8 bases between. Germline assignment: CDR1 SGDLS and CDR2 YYNGEE. This CDR3 region has 15 residues. CDR3 amino acids: CASSVGSGSTDTQYF. CDR3 sequence (DNA): TGTGCCAGCAGCGTAGGGAGCGGAAGCACAGATACGCAGTATTTT.

This clonotype was recorded many times. At one end, the junction sequence differs from germline, possibly due to a read error. The chain carries TRBV9 and TRBJ2-7; the D gene is possibly TRBD1 (6 bases). The CDR3 is 13 amino acids. Germline lookup yields CDR1 SGDLS and CDR2 YYNGEE. The CDR3 DNA follows: TGTGCCAGCAGCCCCCCCGGACAGTTCGAGAAGTACTTC. It translates to CASSPPGQFEKYF.

J is TRBJ2-2 and V is TRBV9; TRBD2 matches 14 bases. With 3 bases clipped from V and 6 bases from J, the junction kept 4 bases outside the gene matches. This CDR3 comprises 16 residues. Germline lookup yields CDR1 SGDLS and CDR2 YYNGEE. CDR3 bases: TGTGCCAGCAGCGCAGGGACTAGCGGGAGATCCGGGGAGCTGTTTTTT. Amino acids: CASSAGTSGRSGELFF.

This clonotype was found many times. The chain carries TRBV9 and TRBJ1-2, with D possibly matching TRBD1 (6 bases). V was clipped by 3 bases and J by 6 bases, with 21 bases between them. Germline assignment: CDR1 SGDLS and CDR2 YYNGEE. This CDR3 spans 16 amino acids. The CDR3: CASSGSFSGAGNGYTF. CDR3 DNA: TGTGCCAGCAGCGGCTCTTTTTCGGGGGCAGGGAATGGCTACACCTTC.

This rearrangement joins TRBV9 to TRBJ2-7; D might be TRBD2 (6 bases). The CDR3 spans 14 residues. Germline CDR1 is SGDLS and CDR2 is YYNGEE. V was shortened by 0 bases and J by 5 bases, with 12 bases between the two germline ends. DNA of the CDR3: TGTGCCAGCAGCGTAGAGGAGGGTTGGAACGAGCAGTACTTC. Encoded protein: CASSVEEGWNEQYF.

This clonotype was counted ten times or more. The V gene is TRBV9, the J gene TRBJ2-2, with 14 bases lining up with TRBD2. CDR1 and CDR2 from the germline V gene are SGDLS and YYNGEE. This CDR3 has 17 residues. V lost 6 bases and J lost 2; bases outside the gene matches: 6. The CDR3 bases are TGTGCCAGCAACGGACTAGCGGGAGGCCCCAACACCGGGGAGCTGTTTTTT. Translation: CASNGLAGGPNTGELFF.

This clonotype appeared many times. V gene TRBV9 combines with J gene TRBJ2-3; D is possibly TRBD1 or TRBD2 (6 bases each). This CDR3 region has 17 residues. Germline CDR1 reads SGDLS; CDR2 reads YYNGEE. V lost 4 bases, J lost 1 base, and 19 bases lay in between. The CDR3 DNA sequence: TGTGCCAGCAGCCGTAGAGGAGGGGGGTCACGCACAGATACGCAGTATTTT. This codes for CASSRRGGGSRTDTQYF.

This clonotype has at least ten counts. The V gene is TRBV9, the J gene TRBJ2-1; D not resolved. Germline values: CDR1 SGDLS, CDR2 YYNGEE. V was cut by 0 bases and J by 7 bases, with 11 bases left in between. The CDR3 runs 14 residues. Here the CDR3 reads CASSVEARWNEQFF. For the CDR3, the DNA is TGTGCCAGCAGCGTAGAGGCTAGGTGGAATGAGCAGTTCTTC.